This passage covers 14 T cell receptor beta chains from one sample sequenced in a study of cytomegalovirus exposure and HLA in healthy donors. In the PCR, 60 Vbeta and 13 Jbeta primers were used. Produced via immunoSEQ multiplex PCR; TCRdb's table is partial and in-frame only. Of 150,000 to 200,000 clones listed, 70% to 80% are singletons. The specimen was PBMCs. Every receptor here comes from a woman aged 50 to 60 in good health and CMV-seronegative.

The CDR3, as DNA: TGTGCCAGCAGTATTGAGGACGGGGGAGGGGGGACAGGGGTGGACATTCAGTACTTC. Its translation: CASSIEDGGGGTGVDIQYF. The chain has TRBV7-9 and TRBJ2-4; 10 bases align to TRBD1. The CDR3 covers 19 residues. The V segment lost 6 bases and the J segment 8 bases; nucleotides outside the gene matches: 22. Germline V gene lookup returns CDR1 SEHNR and CDR2 FQNEAQ (reference sequence).

The chain has TRBV11-2 and TRBJ2-7, with D maybe TRBD2 (6 bases). Between the trimmed V and J ends, which lost 6 bases and 4 bases, there was a span of 19 bases. Germline values: CDR1 SGHAT, CDR2 FQNNGV. This CDR3 comprises 15 residues. CDR3: CASRKPGLISYEQYF. The CDR3 DNA sequence: TGTGCCAGCAGAAAACCGGGACTGATCTCGTACGAGCAGTACTTC.

This clone turned up a few times. The CDR3 bases are TGTGCCAGCAGTTCGGGATTGAACACTGAAGCTTTCTTT. Its translation is CASSSGLNTEAFF. The J gene is TRBJ1-1, the V gene TRBV6-6; D remains ambiguous. V dropped 4 bases and J dropped 0 bases, with 6 bases sitting between them. The CDR3 covers 13 residues. In germline, CDR1 is MNHNY, CDR2 SVGAGI (reference sequence).

The chain joins TRBV5-1 to TRBJ2-5; 8 positions agree with TRBD1. With V trimmed by 6 bases and J by 4 bases, 2 bases remained unmatched. Germline CDR1 reads SGHRS; CDR2 reads YFSETQ. The CDR3 extends over 12 amino acids. Here the CDR3 DNA reads TGCGCCAGCACCAGGGGGCGAGAGACCCAGTACTTC. Its protein product is CASTRGRETQYF.

V and J are TRBV9 and TRBJ2-5; weak D call: TRBD2 (5 bases). The CDR3 sequence is 15 residues long. V lost 4 bases to trimming and J lost 3 bases, with 16 bases between them. The germline V gene has CDR1 SGDLS and CDR2 YYNGEE. The DNA of the CDR3 is TGTGCCAGCAGCCCCTACCTGGACGGGAAAGAGACCCAGTACTTC. This codes for CASSPYLDGKETQYF.

CDR3 DNA sequence: TGTGCCAGCAGCCAACCACCTCAGGGTGCTGAAGCTTTCTTT. Its translation is CASSQPPQGAEAFF. This chain links TRBV7-9 with TRBJ1-1; tentative D call: TRBD1 (5 bases). Germline loops: CDR1 SEHNR, CDR2 FQNEAQ (reference sequence). Trimming removed 5 bases at V and 6 bases at J, with 16 bases between. The CDR3 spans 14 residues.

This chain joins TRBV7-2 and TRBJ1-5, with no clear D. V gave up 5 bases and J gave up 1 base, with 3 bases separating them. The CDR3 covers 12 residues. Germline V gives CDR1 SGHTA, CDR2 FQGNSA. The chain's CDR3 is CASSESNQPQHF. CDR3 nucleotide sequence: TGTGCCAGCAGCGAGAGCAATCAGCCCCAGCATTTT.

The V call is TRBV5-4, the J call TRBJ1-2; 7 bases match TRBD1. This CDR3 has 16 residues. Germline lookup yields CDR1 SGHNT and CDR2 YYREEE (reference sequence). The junction had 10 bases not matched to a gene; V was cut back by 1 base and J by 4 bases. The CDR3 reads CASSLIGTGEIYGYTF. As DNA, the CDR3 is TGTGCCAGCAGCTTGATTGGAACAGGGGAAATCTATGGCTACACCTTC.

The chain couples TRBV7-9 to TRBJ1-1; tentatively, D is TRBD1 (6 bases). CDR3 length: 16 residues. Germline V gives CDR1 SEHNR, CDR2 FQNEAQ (reference sequence). The V gene lost 2 bases and the J gene lost 0 bases, with 13 bases spanning the gap. The CDR3, as DNA: TGTGCCAGCAGCTTAATCGGGGGGCTTATGAACACTGAAGCTTTCTTT. Translated, it gives CASSLIGGLMNTEAFF.

This clone was seen more than once but under ten times. The chain couples TRBV6-6 to TRBJ1-1; 7 bases are a match to TRBD1. CDR3 length: 15 amino acids. Germline V gene lookup returns CDR1 MNHNY and CDR2 SVGAGI (reference sequence). V lost 2 bases, J lost 3 bases, and 6 bases stayed unmatched. This chain's CDR3 is CASSYQTGIDTEAFF. The CDR3 nucleotides are TGTGCCAGCAGTTACCAGACAGGGATAGACACTGAAGCTTTCTTT.

This clone was detected once. The V call is TRBV4-1, the J call TRBJ2-5; 8 bases line up with TRBD1. Germline CDR1 MGHRA, CDR2 YSYEKL. The J segment lost 2 bases and the V segment lost 4 bases, leaving 6 bases of the junction unmatched. This CDR3 contains 15 residues. The CDR3 is CASSLDRGEQETQYF. CDR3 in DNA: TGCGCCAGCAGCCTCGACAGGGGTGAGCAAGAGACCCAGTACTTC.

The rearrangement links TRBV7-8 to TRBJ2-7; 11 nucleotides match TRBD1. Germline V lookup: CDR1 SGHVS, CDR2 FQNEAQ. Losses at the gene ends were 5 bases for V and 3 bases for J; bases not matched to a gene: 18. The CDR3 consists of 19 residues. The CDR3 DNA sequence: TGTGCCAGCAGCCTAGGGACAGGGGGATCCGAATATCCAATCTACGAGCAGTACTTC. Translation gives CASSLGTGGSEYPIYEQYF.

DNA of the CDR3: TGTGCCGGTCGGCCCGCGGGGCCTAATGAAAAACTGTTTTTT. Translating it yields CAGRPAGPNEKLFF. The V and J genes are TRBV28 and TRBJ1-4; tentatively, D is TRBD1 (5 bases). The CDR3 is 14 residues long. CDR1 MDHEN and CDR2 SYDVKM come from the germline V gene. Trimming left V 11 bases short and J 3 bases short, with 16 bases between.

This clone was detected once. The genes are TRBV29-1 and TRBJ2-1, with TRBD2 identical over 8 bases. Per the germline V gene, CDR1 is SQVTM and CDR2 is ANQGSEA. This CDR3 has 14 amino acids. J gave up 8 bases and V 4 bases, and 10 bases lay outside the gene matches. The CDR3 DNA follows: TGCAGCGTTGTGAAGGGGACTAGTGGCTATGAGCAGTTCTTC. It yields the protein CSVVKGTSGYEQFF.